This TCR beta chain derives from a study of graft-versus-host responses after intestinal transplantation. Study at large: Following induction with anti-thymocyte globulin, all recipients were given tacrolimus and steroids for two to three years. Findings and caveats of the study: Detection of GvH clones occurred in recipient marrow, and some had their first appearance in ileum or blood. The highest levels of circulating GvH clones went along with early declines in HvG clones after transplant.

For this clone: Antigen specificity is unknown.

Sequencing was performed with immunoSEQ multiplex PCR; in TCRdb, only in-frame clones are kept and a portion is missing. The sample holds 130,000 or so clones, 85% to 95% seen once. V was pared by 5 bases and J by 0 bases, with 12 bases of the junction left unmatched. CDR3 length: 19 residues. CDR1 is MDHEN, CDR2 SYDVKM, per germline. The TCR was taken from a human donor who received an intestinal transplant. This specimen was unstimulated CD4+ T cells sorted from spleen or lymph node cells, taken before intestinal transplant. J is TRBJ2-7 and V is TRBV28; 14 nucleotides agree with TRBD2. CDR3 residues: CASSPSIGLAGGVSYEQYF. CDR3 nucleotides: TGTGCCAGCAGTCCCTCCATAGGACTAGCGGGAGGAGTCTCCTACGAGCAGTACTTC.